The 22 T cell receptor beta chains in this list originate from one sample, sequenced in a study of T-cell memory formation after mild COVID-19. In TCRdb, the 5' RACE reads were re-called with MiXCR into one record per CDR3 protein. Of roughly 170,000 distinct CDR3 sequences in the sample, about 21% were seen once. Sequencing was done on a sample of PBMCs or a T cell subset sorted from them (not recorded which). These receptor sequences come from an adult woman who had mild COVID-19 (a few samples of this study predate the infection). Cell type and time point are not known.

The rearrangement joins TRBV27 to TRBJ2-7; D remains ambiguous. The CDR3 runs to 13 residues. V was trimmed by 5 bases and J by 5 bases, leaving 13 bases between them. Germline V lookup: CDR1 MNHEY, CDR2 SMNVEV (reference sequence). The chain's CDR3 is CASSPFVSHEQYF. CDR3 nucleotides: TGTGCCAGCAGTCCCTTCGTGTCCCACGAGCAGTACTTC.

The V call is TRBV5-1, the J call TRBJ1-2, with 8 bases that match TRBD1. J gave up 3 bases and V 3 bases, and 4 bases lay outside the gene matches. The CDR3 totals 14 residues. Germline V gene lookup returns CDR1 SGHRS and CDR2 YFSETQ. The CDR3 nucleotides are TGCGCCAGCAGCTCGTGGACAGGGCACTATGGCTACACCTTC. Its protein is CASSSWTGHYGYTF.

The table lists this clonotype with a few counts. This sequence joins TRBV29-1 and TRBJ1-1; no clear D gene. The CDR3 contains 10 residues. Germline V gene data show CDR1 as SQVTM and CDR2 as ANQGSEA. The V end lost 5 bases, the J end lost 6 bases, and 7 bases lay between the germline ends. CDR3 protein: CSVIIAEAFF. The CDR3 DNA reads TGCAGCGTTATCATAGCTGAAGCTTTCTTT.

The V gene is TRBV20-1, the J gene TRBJ2-1; D not resolved. Germline values: CDR1 DFQATT, CDR2 SNEGSKA (reference sequence). This CDR3 contains 12 residues. Trimming removed 5 bases at V and 3 bases at J, with 8 bases between. The CDR3 spells CSASDGYNEQFF. The DNA for the CDR3 is TGCAGTGCTTCGGACGGCTACAATGAGCAGTTCTTC.

In this sample, this clonotype turned up a few times. This chain links TRBV4-2 with TRBJ2-1; 10 bases line up with TRBD2. J lost 4 bases, V lost 0 bases, and 6 bases had no gene match. CDR3 length: 17 residues. Germline CDR1 is LGHNA and CDR2 is YNFKEQ. CDR3 in DNA: TGTGCCAGCAGCCAAGAGGGTAGGACTAGCGGTTACAATGAGCAGTTCTTC. Translating gives CASSQEGRTSGYNEQFF.

The chain recombines TRBV6-5 with TRBJ1-2; 7 bases match TRBD1. J was trimmed by 3 bases and V by 2 bases; bases with no gene match: 6. Germline loops: CDR1 MNHEY, CDR2 SVGAGI. This CDR3 spans 15 amino acids. This chain's CDR3 is CASSYMGQGDYGYTF. CDR3 sequence (DNA): TGTGCCAGCAGTTACATGGGGCAGGGGGACTATGGCTACACCTTC.

The chain is built from TRBV27 and TRBJ2-7, with D possibly TRBD1 on 5 matching bases. CDR3 size: 15 residues. Per germline, CDR1 MNHEY and CDR2 SMNVEV (reference sequence). The ends were cut back, 2 bases at V and 0 bases at J, with 11 bases in the middle. The chain's CDR3 is CASSLTTALSYEQYF. CDR3 nucleotides: TGTGCCAGCAGTTTAACGACAGCGCTCTCCTACGAGCAGTACTTC.

The chain links TRBV20-1 to TRBJ1-1, with TRBD1 matching 11 bases. The CDR3 contains 16 residues. V lost 3 bases to trimming and J lost 3 bases; unmatched junction nucleotides: 9. Germline V gives CDR1 DFQATT, CDR2 SNEGSKA (reference sequence). The CDR3 bases are TGCAGTGCTAGGTCCATGGACAGGGGGCATGACACTGAAGCTTTCTTT. This codes for CSARSMDRGHDTEAFF.

This clonotype was recorded a few times. V usage is TRBV5-1 and J usage is TRBJ2-1; 13 nucleotides match TRBD2. V was pared by 4 bases and J by 4 bases, with 5 bases of the junction left unmatched. There are 16 residues in the CDR3. The germline V gene has CDR1 SGHRS and CDR2 YFSETQ. Here the CDR3 DNA reads TGCGCCAGCAGCCTAGGGACTAGCGGGACGTACAATGAGCAGTTCTTC. Its protein is CASSLGTSGTYNEQFF.

Many counts were recorded for this clonotype. V is TRBV11-2 and J is TRBJ2-7; 9 nucleotides agree with TRBD2. The J segment lost 0 bases and the V segment lost 3 bases, leaving 3 bases of the junction unmatched. The germline gives CDR1 SGHAT, CDR2 FQNNGV. CDR3 length: 15 residues. The CDR3 loop is CASSLLAGSSYEQYF. CDR3 DNA: TGTGCCAGCAGCTTGCTAGCGGGATCCTCCTACGAGCAGTACTTC.

V usage is TRBV7-8 and J usage is TRBJ2-1, with 10 bases aligning to TRBD2. V was clipped by 5 bases and J by 15 bases; unmatched bases: 7. CDR1 is SGHVS and CDR2 is FQNEAQ in the germline V gene. The CDR3 extends over 12 amino acids. The CDR3 region has the DNA TGTGCCAGCAGCGTATCTAGCGGGGGCCCGTTCTTC. Amino acids: CASSVSSGGPFF.

This clonotype was picked up many times. This chain uses TRBV13 with TRBJ2-1, with 14 bases matching TRBD2. Germline V gene sequence: CDR1 PRHDT, CDR2 FYEKMQ (reference sequence). The CDR3 is 18 residues long. The ends lost 5 bases at V and 0 bases at J; junction bases unmatched: 6. The DNA of the CDR3 is TGTGCCAGCAGCCGACTAGCGGGAGGGCCAAGCTCCTACAATGAGCAGTTCTTC. Its translation: CASSRLAGGPSSYNEQFF.

This clonotype has a handful of counts. The V call is TRBV9, the J call TRBJ2-7; weak D call: TRBD2 (5 bases). Trimming took 0 bases from V and 0 from J, leaving 7 bases between them. This CDR3 is built from 14 residues. CDR1 SGDLS and CDR2 YYNGEE come from the germline V gene. The CDR3 region is CASSVGLASYEQYF. CDR3 coding DNA: TGTGCCAGCAGCGTAGGCCTAGCCTCCTACGAGCAGTACTTC.

This clonotype was seen more than once but under ten times. The rearrangement joins TRBV7-9 to TRBJ2-7; 12 positions agree with TRBD2. Losses at the gene ends were 4 bases for V and 2 bases for J; bases not matched to a gene: 0. Germline CDR1 SEHNR, CDR2 FQNEAQ (reference sequence). This CDR3 comprises 14 residues. CDR3: CASSWTSGTYEQYF. The CDR3 nucleotides are TGTGCCAGCAGCTGGACTAGCGGGACCTACGAGCAGTACTTC.

In this sample, this clonotype turned up a few times. The CDR3, as DNA: TGTGCCAGCAGTCAGTTTAGCCGGGATGAGCAGTTCTTC. This gives the protein CASSQFSRDEQFF. The V gene is TRBV6-5, the J gene TRBJ2-1; the D is unclear. CDR3 length: 13 amino acids. In germline, CDR1 is MNHEY, CDR2 SVGAGI. Trimming shortened V by 5 bases and J by 8 bases, and 13 bases separated the two germline ends.

This clonotype came up once. V gene TRBV23-1 combines with J gene TRBJ2-1; D gene ambiguous. TRBV23-1 is reported as an ORF; its role is uncertain. V lost 10 bases and J lost 10, with 14 bases in between. The CDR3 runs 11 residues. CDR3 bases: TGCGCCAAACCTCGGTGGGGAGAGCAGTTCTTC. The encoded protein is CAKPRWGEQFF.

This clonotype was counted a few times. The gene calls are TRBV4-1 and TRBJ2-1; TRBD2 is a possible D gene (6 bases). Germline values: CDR1 MGHRA, CDR2 YSYEKL. V lost 1 base and J lost 9, with 16 bases in between. The CDR3 spans 15 residues. CDR3 loop: CASSQVYPAGSEQFF. The CDR3 DNA reads as TGCGCCAGCAGCCAAGTATACCCCGCGGGATCTGAGCAGTTCTTC.

This clonotype was seen only a few times. The CDR3: CASSFAGQAVEQYF. CDR3 DNA: TGTGCCAGCAGCTTCGCGGGACAGGCCGTCGAGCAGTACTTC. The chain joins TRBV11-2 to TRBJ2-7; TRBD1 matches at 8 bases. The J segment lost 6 bases and the V segment lost 3 bases, leaving 7 bases of the junction unmatched. The CDR3 totals 14 residues. The germline gives CDR1 SGHAT, CDR2 FQNNGV.

The gene calls are TRBV20-1 and TRBJ1-2; TRBD1 agrees at 9 bases. The CDR3 sequence is 14 residues long. Germline CDR1 and CDR2: DFQATT and SNEGSKA (reference sequence). V lost 0 bases to trimming and J lost 8 bases; unmatched junction nucleotides: 7. In DNA form, the CDR3 reads TGCAGTGCTAGAGAAGAGGGTACAGGGGGCGGCTACACCTTC. Its protein is CSAREEGTGGGYTF.

A few counts support this clonotype. V gene TRBV10-3 combines with J gene TRBJ1-4, with D hard to call. Trimming took 6 bases from V and 0 from J, leaving 11 bases between them. This CDR3 has 15 residues. Germline assignment: CDR1 ENHRY and CDR2 SYGVKD. DNA for the CDR3: TGTGCCATCAGAAGGGCAGAATCAACTAATGAAAAACTGTTTTTT. Translated, it gives CAIRRAESTNEKLFF.

The chain employs TRBV20-1 and TRBJ2-5; TRBD2 aligns across 7 bases. The CDR3 is made up of 13 amino acids. With V trimmed by 4 bases and J by 2 bases, 4 bases remained unmatched. CDR1 and CDR2 (germline): DFQATT, SNEGSKA (reference sequence). The CDR3 coding sequence is TGCAGTGCTATACGGGAGGTTCAAGAGACCCAGTACTTC. This sequence encodes CSAIREVQETQYF.

The chain uses TRBV27 and TRBJ2-7, with 10 bases aligning to TRBD1. CDR3 length: 15 amino acids. Trimming removed 6 bases from V and 4 bases from J; junction bases left unmatched: 9. Germline CDR1 is MNHEY and CDR2 is SMNVEV (reference sequence). The CDR3 region has the DNA TGTGCCAGCAGCCCCCTCCGGGACAGGGGTTACGAGCAGTACTTC. Encoded protein: CASSPLRDRGYEQYF.